This T cell receptor (beta chain) was sequenced in a study of metastatic and nonmetastatic thyroid tumors. The wider study: Malignant and benign thyroid patients had repertoires compared in peripheral blood and tumor or nodule tissue.

Regarding the study as a whole: For both blood and tumor, malignant thyroid tumors reportedly showed significantly higher TCR beta diversity than benign nodules did.

Original data processing: A classifier of distant metastasis in papillary thyroid cancer was built from CDR3 differences (across clinicopathological groups). MiXCR reprocessed the PCR reads for TCRdb. The V and J calls, along with clone size, are taken from TCRdb and not from the paper's own processing. The sample yields more than 85,000 clones, 8.6% seen once. Germline CDR1 and CDR2: SGHTA and FQGNSA. The germline V and J ends were trimmed by 5 bases and 2 bases, with 21 bases remaining between them. This CDR3 has 17 amino acids. Treatment of any kind had been given to no patient before thyroid surgery. There are many counts of this clone. As yet, its antigen is unknown.

Sequenced: blood. The rearrangement joins TRBV7-2 to TRBJ1-2, with D tentatively TRBD1 (6 bases). The sequence derives from a female donor with papillary thyroid cancer or a benign thyroid nodule (not recorded which). Some clones in this sample may be carry-over from other donors' samples. This CDR3 is CASSRLVGGRGNYGYTF. The DNA of the CDR3 is TGTGCCAGCAGCCGACTAGTGGGGGGGCGCGGGAACTATGGCTACACCTTC.